The clone carrying this T cell receptor (beta chain) was seen a handful of times. Its target is unknown. One junction end disagrees with the germline gene, perhaps due to a read error. This record belongs to a study of cytomegalovirus exposure and HLA in healthy donors. Background on the study: Clustering assigned over 70% of the approximately 400 genotyped donors to the Caucasian-associated ancestry cluster.

The CDR3 runs 12 residues. Germline loops: CDR1 SGHTA, CDR2 FQGNSA. The PCR was carried out with 60 Vbeta primers and 13 Jbeta primers. Assay: immunoSEQ multiplex PCR; the TCRdb copy retains only in-frame clones and omits some. The data contain about 120,000 clones, 60% to 80% of them singletons. All the people who gave samples were healthy bone marrow donors. Study-wide results and limits: Later analysis identified 16,000 or so TCR beta sequences associated with HLA alleles, using a false discovery rate threshold of 0.05. A few V segments could not be told apart, such as TRBV6-2 and TRBV6-3, and were left out.

The chain carries TRBV7-2 and TRBJ1-1; TRBD1 matches at 8 bases. Input material: PBMCs. The sequence was collected from a human donor in good health. The CDR3 region is CASSLYSLQGVF. The DNA for the CDR3 is TGTGCCAGCAGCTTATACTCCCTACAGGGGGTCTTT.